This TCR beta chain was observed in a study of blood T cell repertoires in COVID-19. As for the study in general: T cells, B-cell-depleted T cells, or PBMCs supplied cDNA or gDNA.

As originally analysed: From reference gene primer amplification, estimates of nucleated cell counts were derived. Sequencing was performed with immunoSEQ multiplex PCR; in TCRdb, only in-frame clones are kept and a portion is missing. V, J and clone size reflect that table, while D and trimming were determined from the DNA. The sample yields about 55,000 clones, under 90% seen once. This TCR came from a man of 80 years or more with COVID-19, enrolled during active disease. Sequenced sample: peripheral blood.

The CDR3: CASRLEGRGHTMNTEAFF. DNA for the CDR3: TGTGCAAGTCGCTTAGAGGGCAGGGGGCATACCATGAACACTGAAGCTTTCTTT. The rearrangement uses TRBV12-2 and TRBJ1-1; no DNA check was done on the table's D call, TRBD1. TRBV12-2 is classified as a pseudogene. The CDR3 is 18 amino acids.